This entry features one TCR beta chain sequence. TCRdb re-called the 5' RACE reads through MiXCR, storing one row per CDR3 protein. There are 450,000 to 700,000 distinct CDR3 sequences in the sample; around 17% occur only once, and around 12% lies in the top ten. The data belong to a study of T-cell memory formation after mild COVID-19. The ends lost 6 bases at V and 2 bases at J; junction bases unmatched: 13. CDR3 length: 15 amino acids. CDR1 is DFQATT and CDR2 is SNEGSKA in the germline V gene (reference sequence). The origin of this receptor is an adult woman who had mild COVID-19 (a few samples of this study predate the infection). Cell type and time point are not known. The sequencing input was PBMCs or a T cell subset sorted from them (not recorded which). This chain joins TRBV20-1 and TRBJ2-7, with 7 bases that match TRBD1. The CDR3 sequence is CSAGAKGASTYEQYF. DNA of the CDR3: TGCAGTGCGGGCGCTAAGGGGGCTTCCACCTACGAGCAGTACTTC.